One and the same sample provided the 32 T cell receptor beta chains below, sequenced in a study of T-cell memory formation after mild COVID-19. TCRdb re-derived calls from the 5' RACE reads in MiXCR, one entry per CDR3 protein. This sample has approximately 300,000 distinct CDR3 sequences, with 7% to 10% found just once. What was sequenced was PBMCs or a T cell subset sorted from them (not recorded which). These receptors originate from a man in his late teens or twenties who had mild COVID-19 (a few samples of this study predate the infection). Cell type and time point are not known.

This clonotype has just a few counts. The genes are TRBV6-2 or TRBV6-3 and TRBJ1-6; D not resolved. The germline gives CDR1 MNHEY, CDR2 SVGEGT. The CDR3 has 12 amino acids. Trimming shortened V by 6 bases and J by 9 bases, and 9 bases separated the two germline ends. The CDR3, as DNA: TGTGCCAGCAGCTTGCAAGCTTCACCCCTCCACTTT. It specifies CASSLQASPLHF.

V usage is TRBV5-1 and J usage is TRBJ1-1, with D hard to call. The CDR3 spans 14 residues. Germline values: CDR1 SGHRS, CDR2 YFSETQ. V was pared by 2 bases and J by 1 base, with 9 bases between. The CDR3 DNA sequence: TGCGCCAGCAGCTTTACGCGGCAGAACACTGAAGCTTTCTTT. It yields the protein CASSFTRQNTEAFF.

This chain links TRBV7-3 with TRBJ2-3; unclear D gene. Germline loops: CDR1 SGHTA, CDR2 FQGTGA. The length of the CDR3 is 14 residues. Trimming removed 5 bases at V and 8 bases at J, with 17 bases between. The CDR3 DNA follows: TGTGCCAGCAGCCAGACCACGGACCACGGTACGCAGTATTTT. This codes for CASSQTTDHGTQYF.

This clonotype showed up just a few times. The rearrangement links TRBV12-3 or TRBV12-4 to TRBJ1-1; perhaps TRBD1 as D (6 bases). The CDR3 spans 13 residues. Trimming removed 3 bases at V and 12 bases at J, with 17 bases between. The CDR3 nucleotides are TGTGCCAGCAGTTTCGCACAGGGTTATGGTACTTTCTTT. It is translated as CASSFAQGYGTFF.

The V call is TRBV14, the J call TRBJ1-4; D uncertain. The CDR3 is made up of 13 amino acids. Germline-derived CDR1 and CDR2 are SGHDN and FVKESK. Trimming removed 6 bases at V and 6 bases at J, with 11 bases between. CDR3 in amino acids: CASRAQVYEKLFF. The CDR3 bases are TGTGCCAGCAGAGCCCAGGTCTATGAAAAACTGTTTTTT.

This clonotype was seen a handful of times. CDR3 sequence reads: CASTGQPRRDTQYF. DNA of the CDR3: TGTGCCAGCACGGGACAGCCTAGGAGGGATACGCAGTATTTT. The chain carries TRBV7-8 and TRBJ2-3, with 7 bases matching TRBD1. CDR3 length equals 14 residues. J gave up 6 bases and V 7 bases, and 10 bases lay outside the gene matches. Germline CDR1 SGHVS, CDR2 FQNEAQ.

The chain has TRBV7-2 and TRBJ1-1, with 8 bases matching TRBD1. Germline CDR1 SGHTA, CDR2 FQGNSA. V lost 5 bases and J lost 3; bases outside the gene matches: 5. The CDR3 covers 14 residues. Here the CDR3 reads CASSPQGAHTEAFF. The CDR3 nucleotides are TGTGCCAGCAGCCCCCAGGGGGCACACACTGAAGCTTTCTTT.

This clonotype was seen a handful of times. CDR3 coding DNA: TGTGCCAGCAGTTACAGGCAGGGGGAGAGAACTTTCTTT. This gives the protein CASSYRQGERTFF. V is TRBV6-6 and J is TRBJ1-1; 7 positions agree with TRBD1. V was pared by 2 bases and J by 12 bases, with 9 bases of the junction left unmatched. Per germline, CDR1 MNHNY and CDR2 SVGAGI (reference sequence). The CDR3 consists of 13 residues.

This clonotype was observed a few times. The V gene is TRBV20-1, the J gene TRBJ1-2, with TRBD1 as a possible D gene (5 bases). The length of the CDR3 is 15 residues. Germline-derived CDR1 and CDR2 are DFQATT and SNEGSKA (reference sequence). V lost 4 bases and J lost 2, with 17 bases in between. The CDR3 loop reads CSAIGPLEGNYGYTF. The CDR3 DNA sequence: TGCAGTGCTATCGGTCCTTTGGAGGGGAACTATGGCTACACCTTC.

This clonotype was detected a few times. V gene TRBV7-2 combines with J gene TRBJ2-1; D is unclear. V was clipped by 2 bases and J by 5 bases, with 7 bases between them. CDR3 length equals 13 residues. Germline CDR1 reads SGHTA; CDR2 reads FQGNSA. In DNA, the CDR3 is TGTGCCAGCAGCTTAATGGCAGACAATGAGCAGTTCTTC. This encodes CASSLMADNEQFF.

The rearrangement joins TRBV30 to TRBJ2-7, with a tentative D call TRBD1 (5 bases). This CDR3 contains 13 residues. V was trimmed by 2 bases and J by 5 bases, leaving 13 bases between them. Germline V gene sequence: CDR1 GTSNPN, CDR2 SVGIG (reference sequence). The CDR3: CAWSLGAMNEQYF. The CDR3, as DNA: TGTGCCTGGAGTTTAGGGGCGATGAACGAGCAGTACTTC.

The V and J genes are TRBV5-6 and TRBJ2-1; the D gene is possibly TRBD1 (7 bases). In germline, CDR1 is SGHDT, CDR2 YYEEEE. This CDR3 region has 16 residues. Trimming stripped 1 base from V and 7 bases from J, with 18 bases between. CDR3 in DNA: TGTGCCAGCAGCTTGAAGCCAGGGGGGAGAGGTAATGAGCAGTTCTTC. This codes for CASSLKPGGRGNEQFF.

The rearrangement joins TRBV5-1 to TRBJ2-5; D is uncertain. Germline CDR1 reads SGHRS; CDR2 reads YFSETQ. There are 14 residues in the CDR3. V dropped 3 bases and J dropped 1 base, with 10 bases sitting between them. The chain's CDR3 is CASSSRWPQETQYF. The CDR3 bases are TGCGCCAGCAGCTCTAGATGGCCCCAAGAGACCCAGTACTTC.

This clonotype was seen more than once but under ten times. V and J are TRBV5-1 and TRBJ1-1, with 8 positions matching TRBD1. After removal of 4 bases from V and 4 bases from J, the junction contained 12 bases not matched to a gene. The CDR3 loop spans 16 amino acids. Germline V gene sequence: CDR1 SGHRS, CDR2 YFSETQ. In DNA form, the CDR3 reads TGCGCCAGCAGCAACCCCCCCGGACAGGGTAGCACTGAAGCTTTCTTT. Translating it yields CASSNPPGQGSTEAFF.

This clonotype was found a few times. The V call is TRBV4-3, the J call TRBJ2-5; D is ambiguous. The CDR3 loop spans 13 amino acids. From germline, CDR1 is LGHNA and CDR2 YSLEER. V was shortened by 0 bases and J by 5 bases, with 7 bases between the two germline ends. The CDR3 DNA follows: TGCGCCAGCAGCCAAGATGTTGTGGAGACCCAGTACTTC. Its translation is CASSQDVVETQYF.

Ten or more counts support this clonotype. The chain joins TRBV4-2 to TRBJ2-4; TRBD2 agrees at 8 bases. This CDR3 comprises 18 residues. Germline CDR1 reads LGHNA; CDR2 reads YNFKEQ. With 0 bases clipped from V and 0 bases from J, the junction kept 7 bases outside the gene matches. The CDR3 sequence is CASSQDGGSGEAKNIQYF. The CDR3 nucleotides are TGTGCCAGCAGCCAAGACGGAGGTAGCGGGGAAGCCAAAAACATTCAGTACTTC.

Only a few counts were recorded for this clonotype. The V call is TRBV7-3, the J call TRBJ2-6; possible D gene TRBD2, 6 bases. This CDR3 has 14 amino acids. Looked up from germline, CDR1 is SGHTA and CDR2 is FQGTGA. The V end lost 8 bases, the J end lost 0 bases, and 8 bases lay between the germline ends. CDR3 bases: TGTGCCAGCGGGAGGAACTCTGGGGCCAACGTCCTGACTTTC. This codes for CASGRNSGANVLTF.

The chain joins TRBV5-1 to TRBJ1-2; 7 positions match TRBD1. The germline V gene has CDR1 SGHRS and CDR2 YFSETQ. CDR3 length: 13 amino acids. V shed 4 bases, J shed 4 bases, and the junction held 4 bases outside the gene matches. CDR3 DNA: TGCGCCAGCAGCAAGGACAGGATCTATGGCTACACCTTC. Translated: CASSKDRIYGYTF.

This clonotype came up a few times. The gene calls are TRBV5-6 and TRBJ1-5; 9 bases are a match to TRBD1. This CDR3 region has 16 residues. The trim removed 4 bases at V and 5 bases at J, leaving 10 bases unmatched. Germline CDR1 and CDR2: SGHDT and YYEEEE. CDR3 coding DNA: TGTGCCAGCAGCCAATGGGACAGGGAGCACTATCAGCCCCAGCATTTT. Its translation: CASSQWDREHYQPQHF.

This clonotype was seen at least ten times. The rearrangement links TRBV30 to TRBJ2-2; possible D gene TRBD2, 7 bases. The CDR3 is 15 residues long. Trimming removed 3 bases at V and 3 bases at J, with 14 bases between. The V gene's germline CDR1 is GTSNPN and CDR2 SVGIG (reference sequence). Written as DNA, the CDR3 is TGTGCCTGGAGACCGGGGGGCCGTTACACCGGGGAGCTGTTTTTT. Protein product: CAWRPGGRYTGELFF.

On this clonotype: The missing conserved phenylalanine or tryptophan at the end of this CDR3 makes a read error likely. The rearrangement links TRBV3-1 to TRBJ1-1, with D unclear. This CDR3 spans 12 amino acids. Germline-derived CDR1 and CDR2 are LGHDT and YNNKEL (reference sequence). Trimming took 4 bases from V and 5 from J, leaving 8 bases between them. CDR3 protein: CASSLPGTEAFL. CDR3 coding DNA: TGTGCCAGCAGCCTCCCCGGGACTGAAGCTTTCTTA.

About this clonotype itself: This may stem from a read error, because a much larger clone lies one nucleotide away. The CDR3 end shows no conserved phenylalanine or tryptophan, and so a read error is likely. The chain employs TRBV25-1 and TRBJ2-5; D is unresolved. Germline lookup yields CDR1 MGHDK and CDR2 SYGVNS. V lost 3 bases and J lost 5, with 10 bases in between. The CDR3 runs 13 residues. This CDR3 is CASSDLRRETQYL. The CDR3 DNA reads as TGTGCCAGCAGTGACCTACGCCGGGAGACCCAGTACTTA.

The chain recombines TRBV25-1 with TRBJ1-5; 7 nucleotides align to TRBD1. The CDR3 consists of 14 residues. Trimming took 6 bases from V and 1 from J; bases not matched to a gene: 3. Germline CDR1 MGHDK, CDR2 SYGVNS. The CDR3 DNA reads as TGTGCCAGCAGCGCAGGGGGAAGCAATCAGCCCCAGCATTTT. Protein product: CASSAGGSNQPQHF. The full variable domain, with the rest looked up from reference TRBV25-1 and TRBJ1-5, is EADIYQTPRYLVIGTGKKITLECSQTMGHDKMYWYQQDPGMELHLIHYSYGVNSTEKGDLSSESTVSRIRTEHFPLTLESARPSHTSQYLCASSAGGSNQPQHFGDGTRLSIL.

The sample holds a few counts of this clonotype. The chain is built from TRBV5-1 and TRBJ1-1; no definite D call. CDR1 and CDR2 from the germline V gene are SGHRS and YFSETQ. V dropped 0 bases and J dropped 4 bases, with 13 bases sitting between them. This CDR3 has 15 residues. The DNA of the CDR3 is TGCGCCAGCAGCTTGGCCCGAGCGGCGAGCACTGAAGCTTTCTTT. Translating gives CASSLARAASTEAFF. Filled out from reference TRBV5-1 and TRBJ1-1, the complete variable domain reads KAGVTQTPRYLIKTRGQQVTLSCSPISGHRSVSWYQQTPGQGLQFLFEYFSETQRNKGNFPGRFSGRQFSNSRSEMNVSTLELGDSALYLCASSLARAASTEAFFGQGTRLTVV.

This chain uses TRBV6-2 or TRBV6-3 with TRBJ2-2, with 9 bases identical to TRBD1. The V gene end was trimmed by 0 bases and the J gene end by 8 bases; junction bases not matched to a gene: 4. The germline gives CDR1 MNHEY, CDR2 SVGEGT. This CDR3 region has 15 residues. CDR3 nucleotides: TGTGCCAGCAGTTACTCCGGACAGGGGATTGGGGAGCTGTTTTTT. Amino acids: CASSYSGQGIGELFF.

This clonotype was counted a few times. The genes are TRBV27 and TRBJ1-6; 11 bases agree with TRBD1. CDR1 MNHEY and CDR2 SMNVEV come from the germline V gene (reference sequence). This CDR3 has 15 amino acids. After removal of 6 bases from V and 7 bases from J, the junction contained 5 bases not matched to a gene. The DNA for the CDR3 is TGTGCCAGCAGCCTCTGGACAGGGGGCAATTCACCCCTCCACTTT. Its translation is CASSLWTGGNSPLHF.

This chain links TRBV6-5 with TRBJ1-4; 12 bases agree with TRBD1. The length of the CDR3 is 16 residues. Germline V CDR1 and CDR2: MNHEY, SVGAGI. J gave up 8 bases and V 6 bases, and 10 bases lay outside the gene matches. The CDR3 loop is CASSRGQGAAREKLFF. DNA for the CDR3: TGTGCCAGCAGCCGGGGACAGGGGGCGGCTCGGGAAAAACTGTTTTTT.

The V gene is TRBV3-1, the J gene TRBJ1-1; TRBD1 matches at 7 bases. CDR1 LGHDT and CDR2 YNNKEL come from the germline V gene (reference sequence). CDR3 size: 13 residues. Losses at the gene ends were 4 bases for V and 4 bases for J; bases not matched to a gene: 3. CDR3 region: CASSPRTGTEAFF. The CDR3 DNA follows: TGTGCCAGCAGCCCTCGGACAGGCACTGAAGCTTTCTTT. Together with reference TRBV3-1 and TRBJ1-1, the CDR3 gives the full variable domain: DTAVSQTPKYLVTQMGNDKSIKCEQNLGHDTMYWYKQDSKKFLKIMFSYNNKELIINETVPNRFSPKSPDKAHLNLHINSLELGDSAVYFCASSPRTGTEAFFGQGTRLTVV.

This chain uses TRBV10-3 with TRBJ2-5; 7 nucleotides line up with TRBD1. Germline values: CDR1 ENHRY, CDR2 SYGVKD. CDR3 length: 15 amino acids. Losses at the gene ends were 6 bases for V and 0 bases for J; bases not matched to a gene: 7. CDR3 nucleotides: TGTGCCATCAGGGAACCAACAGGGGACCAAGAGACCCAGTACTTC. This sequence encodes CAIREPTGDQETQYF.

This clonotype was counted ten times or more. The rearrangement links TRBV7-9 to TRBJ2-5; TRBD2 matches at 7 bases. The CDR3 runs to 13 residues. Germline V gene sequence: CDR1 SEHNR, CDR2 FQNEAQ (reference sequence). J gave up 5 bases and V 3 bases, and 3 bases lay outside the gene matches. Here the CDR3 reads CASSFLAEETQYF. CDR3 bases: TGTGCCAGCAGCTTCCTAGCGGAGGAGACCCAGTACTTC.

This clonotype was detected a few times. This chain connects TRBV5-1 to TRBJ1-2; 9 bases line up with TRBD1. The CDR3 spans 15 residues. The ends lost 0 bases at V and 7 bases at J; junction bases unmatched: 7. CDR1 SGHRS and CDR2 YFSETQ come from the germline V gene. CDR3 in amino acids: CASSLAVGQGSGYTF. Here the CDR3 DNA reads TGCGCCAGCAGCTTGGCCGTCGGACAGGGGTCTGGCTACACCTTC.

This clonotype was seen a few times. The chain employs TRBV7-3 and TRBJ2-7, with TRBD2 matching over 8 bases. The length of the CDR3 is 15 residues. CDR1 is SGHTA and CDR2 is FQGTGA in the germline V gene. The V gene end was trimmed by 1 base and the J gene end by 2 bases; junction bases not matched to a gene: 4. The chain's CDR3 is CASSLRRGAAYEQYF. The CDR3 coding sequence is TGTGCCAGCAGCTTAAGGCGGGGGGCCGCCTACGAGCAGTACTTC.